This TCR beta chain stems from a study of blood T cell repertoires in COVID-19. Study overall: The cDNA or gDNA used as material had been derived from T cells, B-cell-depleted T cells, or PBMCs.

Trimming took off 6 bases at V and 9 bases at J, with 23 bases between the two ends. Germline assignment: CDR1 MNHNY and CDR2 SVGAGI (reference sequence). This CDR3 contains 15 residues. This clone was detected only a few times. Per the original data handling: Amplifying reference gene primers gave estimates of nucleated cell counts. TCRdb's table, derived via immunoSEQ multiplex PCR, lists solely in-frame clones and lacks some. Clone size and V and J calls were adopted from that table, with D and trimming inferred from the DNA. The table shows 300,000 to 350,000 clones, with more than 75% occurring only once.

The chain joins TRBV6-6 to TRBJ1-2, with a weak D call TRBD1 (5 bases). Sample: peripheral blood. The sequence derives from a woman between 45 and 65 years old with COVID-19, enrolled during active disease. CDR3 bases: TGTGCCAGCAGAGATTTCGACAGCCCTCTATGGAGCTACACCTTC. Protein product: CASRDFDSPLWSYTF.